The sequence of this T cell receptor (beta chain) was determined in a study of T cells in Graves' hyperthyroidism and ophthalmopathy. Trimming shortened V by 2 bases and J by 0 bases, and 8 bases separated the two germline ends. The CDR3 has 15 amino acids. Germline V lookup: CDR1 SGHTA, CDR2 FQGNSA. Using RNA transcripts as the source, TCR beta CDR3 regions were amplified. During a first-round RT-PCR of the TCR CDR3, the HTBI primer set was used. In TCRdb, the multiplex PCR reads were re-called with MiXCR into one record per CDR3 protein. Among roughly 49,000 distinct CDR3 sequences listed, 54% were seen once. In its sample, this clonotype was seen many times. A much bigger clone sits one base away, suggesting this may be a read error.

The chain carries TRBV7-2 and TRBJ1-3; D unresolved. The sample consisted of peripheral blood or thyroid tissue (not recorded which). The sequence came from a man aged 18 to 29 with Graves' hyperthyroidism. The CDR3 sequence: CASSLNGVSGNTIYF. As DNA, the CDR3 is TGTGCCAGCAGCTTAAATGGTGTCTCTGGAAACACCATATATTTT.